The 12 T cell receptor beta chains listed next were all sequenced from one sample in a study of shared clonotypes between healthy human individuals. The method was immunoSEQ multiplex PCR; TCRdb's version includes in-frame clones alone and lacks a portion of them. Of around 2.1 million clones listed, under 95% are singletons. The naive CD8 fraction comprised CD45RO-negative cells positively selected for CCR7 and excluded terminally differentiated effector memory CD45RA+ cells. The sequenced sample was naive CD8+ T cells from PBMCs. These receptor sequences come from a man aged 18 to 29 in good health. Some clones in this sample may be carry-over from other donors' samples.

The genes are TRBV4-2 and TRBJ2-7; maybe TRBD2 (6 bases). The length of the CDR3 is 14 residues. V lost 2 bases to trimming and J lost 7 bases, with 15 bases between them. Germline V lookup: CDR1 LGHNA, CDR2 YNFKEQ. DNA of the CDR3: TGTGCCAGCAGCCAACATGCTAGCGCTGGGGAGCAGTACTTC. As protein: CASSQHASAGEQYF.

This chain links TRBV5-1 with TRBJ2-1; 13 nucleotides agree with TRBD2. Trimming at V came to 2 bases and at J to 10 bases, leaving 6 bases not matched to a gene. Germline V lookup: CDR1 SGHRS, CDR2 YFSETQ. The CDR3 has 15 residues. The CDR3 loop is CASSLLAGGPGEQFF. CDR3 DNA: TGCGCCAGCAGCTTACTAGCGGGAGGGCCAGGGGAGCAGTTCTTC.

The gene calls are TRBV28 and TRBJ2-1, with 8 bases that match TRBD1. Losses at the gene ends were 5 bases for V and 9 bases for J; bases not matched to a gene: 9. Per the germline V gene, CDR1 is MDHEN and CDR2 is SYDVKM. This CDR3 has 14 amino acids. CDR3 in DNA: TGTGCCAGCAGTCCACGGACAGGGATCGGTGAGCAGTTCTTC. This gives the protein CASSPRTGIGEQFF.

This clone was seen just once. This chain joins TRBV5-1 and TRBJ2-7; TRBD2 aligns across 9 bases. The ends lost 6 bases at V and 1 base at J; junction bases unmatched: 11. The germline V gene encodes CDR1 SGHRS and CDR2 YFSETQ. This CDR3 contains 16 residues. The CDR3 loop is CASKAGGPLGSYEQYF. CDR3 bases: TGCGCCAGCAAGGCGGGAGGGCCCTTGGGGTCCTACGAGCAGTACTTC.

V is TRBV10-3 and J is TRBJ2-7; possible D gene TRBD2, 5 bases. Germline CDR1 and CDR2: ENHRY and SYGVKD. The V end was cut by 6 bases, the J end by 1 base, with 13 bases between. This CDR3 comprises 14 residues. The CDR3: CAIRDGRLSYEQYF. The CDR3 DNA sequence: TGTGCCATCAGGGACGGTCGACTATCCTACGAGCAGTACTTC.

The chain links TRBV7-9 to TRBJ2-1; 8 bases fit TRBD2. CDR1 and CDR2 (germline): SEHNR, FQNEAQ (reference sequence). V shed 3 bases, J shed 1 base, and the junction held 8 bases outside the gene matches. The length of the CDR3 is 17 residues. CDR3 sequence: CASSLVSGTWSYNEQFF. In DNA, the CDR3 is TGTGCCAGCAGCTTGGTTAGCGGGACTTGGTCCTACAATGAGCAGTTCTTC.

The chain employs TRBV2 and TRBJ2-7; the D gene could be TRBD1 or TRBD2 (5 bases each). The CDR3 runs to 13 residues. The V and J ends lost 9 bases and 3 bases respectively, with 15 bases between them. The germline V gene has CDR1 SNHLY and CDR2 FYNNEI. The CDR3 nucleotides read TGTGCCAGTGAGGGGACGGAAGTCTACGAGCAGTACTTC. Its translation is CASEGTEVYEQYF. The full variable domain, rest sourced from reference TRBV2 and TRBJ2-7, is EPEVTQTPSHQVTQMGQEVILRCVPISNHLYFYWYRQILGQKVEFLVSFYNNEISEKSEIFDDQFSVERPDGSNFTLKIRSTKLEDSAMYFCASEGTEVYEQYFGPGTRLTVT.

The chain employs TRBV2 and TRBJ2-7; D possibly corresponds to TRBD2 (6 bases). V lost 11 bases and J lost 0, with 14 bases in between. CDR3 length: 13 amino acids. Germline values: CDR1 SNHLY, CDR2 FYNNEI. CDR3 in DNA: TGTGCCCGCGGGGCGGGAATCTCCTACGAGCAGTACTTC. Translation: CARGAGISYEQYF.

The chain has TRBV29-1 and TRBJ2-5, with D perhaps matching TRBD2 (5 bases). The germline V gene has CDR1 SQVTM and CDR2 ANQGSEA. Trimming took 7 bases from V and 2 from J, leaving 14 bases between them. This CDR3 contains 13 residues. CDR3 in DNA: TGCAGCGCCGAACCCCTAGCTCAAGAGACCCAGTACTTC. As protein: CSAEPLAQETQYF. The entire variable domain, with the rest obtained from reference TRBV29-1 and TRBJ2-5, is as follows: SAVISQKPSRDICQRGTSLTIQCQVDSQVTMMFWYRQQPGQSLTLIATANQGSEATYESGFVIDKFPISRPNLTFSTLTVSNMSPEDSSIYLCSAEPLAQETQYFGPGTRLLVL.

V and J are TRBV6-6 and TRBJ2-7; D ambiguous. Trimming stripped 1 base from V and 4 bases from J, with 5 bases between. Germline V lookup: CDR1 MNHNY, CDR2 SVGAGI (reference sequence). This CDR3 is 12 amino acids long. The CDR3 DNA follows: TGTGCCAGCAGTTACTTAGAATACGAGCAGTACTTC. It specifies CASSYLEYEQYF.

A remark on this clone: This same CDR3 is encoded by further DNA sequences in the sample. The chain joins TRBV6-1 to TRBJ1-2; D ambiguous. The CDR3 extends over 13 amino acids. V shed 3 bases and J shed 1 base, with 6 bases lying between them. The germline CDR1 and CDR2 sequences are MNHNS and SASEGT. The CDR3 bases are TGTGCCAGCAGTGAGAACAGTAACTATGGCTACACCTTC. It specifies CASSENSNYGYTF.

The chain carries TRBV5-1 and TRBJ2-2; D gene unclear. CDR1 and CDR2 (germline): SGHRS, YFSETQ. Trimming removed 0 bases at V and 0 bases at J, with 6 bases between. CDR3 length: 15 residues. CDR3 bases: TGCGCCAGCAGCTTGGCCCCCCCGAACACCGGGGAGCTGTTTTTT. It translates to CASSLAPPNTGELFF. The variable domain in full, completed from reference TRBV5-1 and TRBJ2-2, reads KAGVTQTPRYLIKTRGQQVTLSCSPISGHRSVSWYQQTPGQGLQFLFEYFSETQRNKGNFPGRFSGRQFSNSRSEMNVSTLELGDSALYLCASSLAPPNTGELFFGEGSRLTVL.